One T cell receptor beta chain is described in this entry. This clonotype was counted only a few times. The antigen it recognizes is unknown. No much larger clone is present one base from it, and per-base qualities are unavailable. This sample is part of a study of naive and memory T cell subsets (TCRdb year 2017). Regarding the study in general: An open-source, UMI-based TCR alpha and beta sequencing pipeline was applied to sorted naive and memory peripheral blood T cell subsets. RNA was DNase-treated and reverse transcribed with TCR constant-region primers, mostly using SuperScript III. IgG serology results and the functional CMV T cell responses were in complete agreement. Study-wide findings and limitations: No ground truth was available to validate the repertoire findings for the naive and memory subsets. In both CD4 and CD8 cells, the Gini index increased while Shannon and inverse Simpson diversity decreased from naive through CM, EM and EMRA. A few larger clonotypes were present in naive repertoires, particularly the CD8 repertoires, and these clonotypes were possibly memory cells re-expressing CD45RA. A clonotype was defined as a single alpha or beta chain sequence rather than as a paired alpha/beta receptor. A power law was followed by TCR abundance, with an exponent that differed between naive and memory subsets but was consistent across the three individuals. RNA-based TCR counts may be affected by expression changes linked to T cell activation and differentiation. Following error correction, more than 90% of naive TCR sequences occurred only once, which made naive abundance distributions much steeper than those of memory subsets.

Compared with germline, V lacks 3 bases and J lacks 13 bases; bases without a gene match: 4. The CDR3 runs 13 amino acids, cysteine and phenylalanine included. The kept DNA is CDR3 alone, 39 bases in frame from the first base. TCR alpha and beta chain libraries were amplified separately from the second PCR step onward. To determine each donor's CMV status, fresh PBMCs were stimulated overnight with CMV viral lysate, and IFNgamma production from CD4+ T cells was then assessed. Using Miltenyi beads, CD4 T cells were first positively selected, and CD8 T cells were then positively selected from the CD4-negative fraction. Cells were stained for CD3, CD4, CD8, CD45RA, CD27 and a live/dead dye and were sorted on a BD Aria II into four subsets based on CD45RA and CD27. A few healthy volunteers provided blood, and the blood of each volunteer was split into CD4 and CD8 T cells and then into four differentiation subsets. About 120 ml of peripheral blood was collected from each donor, and PBMC were isolated from the blood using Ficoll-Paque PLUS density-gradient centrifugation. After sorting, cells were lysed in RLT buffer, RNA was extracted using a Qiagen RNeasy kit, and the extracted RNA was stored at -80 degrees C.

Libraries were prepared through UMI-ligation and nested PCR. To cover both TRBC1 and TRBC2, the beta constant-region primer consisted of an equimolar mix of two oligonucleotides. The ligated cDNA went through four rounds of PCR with nested alpha and beta constant-region primers together with the SP2 primer. A single-stranded oligonucleotide containing the SP2 primer and a 12-nucleotide UMI was joined to the 3' end of the cDNA by T4 RNA ligase 1. The ligation reaction was kept at 16 degrees C for roughly 18-24 hours. PCR2 was usually performed as a SYBR Green qPCR and halted at a preset threshold so that over-amplification would not occur. All purifications after the first were performed with Agencourt AMPure XP magnetic beads. Library amounts were measured by Qubit and library quality was assessed on a TapeStation, where the main peak was expected at around 650 bp. The pooled libraries were sequenced on an Illumina MiSeq using v2 2x251 paired-end kits, which usually yielded roughly 0.85-2.2 million reads per sample. Each sample was pooled at around 4.2 nM, and about 5-8% PhiX was included to help cluster recognition. Turning to the authors' computational methods: FASTQ reads processed by Demultiplexor were assigned V and J genes by Decombinator through tag matching that tolerated a single base-pair mismatch. Collapsinator used UMIs to correct both sequencing errors and frequency errors arising from PCR heterogeneity. CDR3Translator translated TCRs and extracted CDR3s from the conserved cysteine to the FGXG phenylalanine, flagging non-productive sequences. Gini, Shannon entropy and inverse Simpson indices were calculated on repertoires subsampled to equal numbers of UMI-defined TCRs. Clonotype abundance distributions were fitted to a power law by maximum likelihood within the linear range. For one naive CD8 sample, the pipeline and MIGEC produced similar UMI counts, unique TCR numbers and clonal distributions. In one analysis, naive TCRs also found in any memory subset of the same donor were removed from the naive repertoire. A set of several thousand CMV-associated CDR3 sequences, compiled from VDJdb and a published dataset, was used to search the repertoires. TCRdb reworked the public reads: Q25 trimming with fastp, MiXCR clone assembly, productive beta chains retained. When rows share a CDR3 protein, they turn into one entry using the most common DNA and genes. The V and J calls come from TCRdb's annotation, not from the publication. The sample table holds under 150,000 distinct CDR3 sequences, of which about 20% were seen once. Around 0.63% of the sample belongs to the ten largest clones.

The rearranged segments are TRBV12-3 or TRBV12-4 and TRBJ2-1; the central 12 bases match TRBD2. Sample: naive CD8+ T cells from blood. The cell subset or site label corresponds to: naive T cells, CD45RA high CD27+. This clonotype was obtained from a human donor in good health. DNA sequence: TGTGCCAGCAGTTTGACTAGCGGGAGTCTCCAGTTCTTC. Protein translation: CASSLTSGSLQFF.